This TCR delta chain was identified during a study of γδ T cells in repeated Plasmodium falciparum infection. Study-level information: Samples were taken at baseline, before some infections, and 21 days after each.

TCRdb re-called clones from the multiplex PCR reads using CATT. The sample records 40,000 to 55,000 delta-chain clones, roughly 2% being singletons. This clone has at least ten counts. The protein in TCRdb stems from a much larger clone and differs at residue 13 from this DNA's translation, likely a read error; here the protein is translated from the DNA. Germline CDR1 TSESDYY, CDR2 QEAYKQQN. CDR3 length: 19 amino acids. V lost 9 bases to trimming and J lost 0 bases; unmatched junction nucleotides: 22. Bulk repertoires came from Vgamma9/Vdelta2+ or Vdelta2-negative gammadelta T cells flow-sorted from PBMC.

This clonotype was obtained from a pool of human donors (malaria-infected and uninfected, not separated). Material for sequencing was gamma-delta T cells from blood. This chain uses TRAV38-2/DV8 with TRDJ1; 8 bases line up with TRDD3. TCRdb lists no J gene, so it was determined here by aligning the DNA to germline. CDR3 sequence: CAWTRFNRYWGLHTDKLIF. In nucleotides, the CDR3 is TGTGCTTGGACCCGGTTTAATAGGTACTGGGGGTTGCACACCGATAAACTCATCTTT.